This T cell receptor beta chain was captured in a study of human T cells and chemical hapten exposure. The study's findings and limits: It was expanded TCRs that formed significantly more large CDR3 similarity clusters than controls did. Once DPC sensitization occurred, TCRs above 1 in 1000 frequency showed no change.

Time point: patch test 2, 6 weeks after DPC sensitization. Treatment: therapeutic diphenylcyclopropenone sensitization with weekly scalp DPC. Using its own MiXCR run on the RACE reads, TCRdb lists one record per CDR3 protein. The sample gives over 100,000 distinct CDR3 sequences, less than 10% of which show up once; around 3.1% is in the top ten. This clonotype was found a few times. Its specificity is unknown. The germline CDR1 and CDR2 sequences are LGHNA and YNFKEQ. With 0 bases removed from V and 2 bases from J, the gap between germline ends came to 8 bases. The CDR3 is 15 residues long. This receptor was obtained from a woman in her thirties or forties with alopecia areata. Some clones in this sample may be carry-over from other donors' samples. This chain uses TRBV4-2 with TRBJ1-3, with D possibly being TRBD1 (5 bases). Sequenced material: whole blood, taken in connection with sensitization to the hapten diphenylcyclopropenone (DPC). The CDR3 loop reads CASSQELTAGNTIYF. The CDR3 coding sequence is TGTGCCAGCAGCCAAGAACTGACAGCTGGAAACACCATATATTTT.